The 6 T cell receptor beta chains in this list originate from one sample, sequenced in a study of cytomegalovirus exposure and HLA in healthy donors (dated by TCRdb to 2016 to 2017). The library was obtained by the immunoSEQ multiplex PCR assay. A mixture of 60 forward primers for TCR Vbeta segments and 13 reverse primers for TCR Jbeta segments was used in the multiplex PCR. In its TCRdb copy, this immuneACCESS table keeps in-frame sequences only and misses some clones. Where compared with another copy, unresolved V genes explain less than half of these, and the others have no known cause. This sample comprises approximately 170,000 clones, roughly 60% of them detected only once. Roughly 2.9% of the sample is in the top ten clones. The sample was PBMCs. The receptors stem from a man aged 40-49 years in good health and CMV-seronegative.

A note on this clone: Different DNA sequences within this sample yield the same CDR3. The chain carries TRBV28 and TRBJ1-1; D gene unclear. Germline CDR1 is MDHEN and CDR2 is SYDVKM. This CDR3 has 14 amino acids. V lost 4 bases to trimming and J lost 6 bases, with 15 bases between them. The CDR3 loop is CASSSTSRLAEAFF. The CDR3, as DNA: TGTGCCAGCAGTTCGACATCCCGCTTGGCTGAAGCTTTCTTT.

This clone occurred a few times. J is TRBJ1-3 and V is TRBV5-1, with a tentative D call TRBD1 (5 bases). The V gene's germline CDR1 is SGHRS and CDR2 YFSETQ. The CDR3 is 14 amino acids. Trimming left V 1 base short and J 2 bases short, with 7 bases between. CDR3 sequence reads: CASSLSGPGNTIYF. The CDR3 DNA is TGCGCCAGCAGCTTGTCAGGGCCTGGAAACACCATATATTTT.

The chain has TRBV2 and TRBJ1-5; 8 nucleotides align to TRBD1. The CDR3 totals 15 residues. V shed 6 bases and J 3 bases; nucleotides not matched to a gene: 7. Germline CDR1 and CDR2: SNHLY and FYNNEI. The CDR3 reads CASRLQGGNNQPQHF. The CDR3 region has the DNA TGTGCCAGCAGGCTACAGGGGGGCAACAATCAGCCCCAGCATTTT.

The genes are TRBV5-1 and TRBJ2-7; 9 bases match TRBD1. Trimming removed 4 bases from V and 5 bases from J; junction bases left unmatched: 7. CDR1 SGHRS and CDR2 YFSETQ come from the germline V gene. The CDR3 consists of 14 residues. This CDR3 reads CASSQAGTGHEQYF. As DNA, the CDR3 is TGCGCCAGCAGCCAAGCCGGGACAGGGCACGAGCAGTACTTC. Complete variable domain (other parts from reference TRBV5-1 and TRBJ2-7): KAGVTQTPRYLIKTRGQQVTLSCSPISGHRSVSWYQQTPGQGLQFLFEYFSETQRNKGNFPGRFSGRQFSNSRSEMNVSTLELGDSALYLCASSQAGTGHEQYFGPGTRLTVT.

The chain combines TRBV6-6 with TRBJ1-6, with unresolved D. Germline V gives CDR1 MNHNY, CDR2 SVGAGI (reference sequence). V was cut by 4 bases and J by 8 bases, with 9 bases left in between. The CDR3 extends over 13 amino acids. In DNA form, the CDR3 reads TGTGCCAGCAGTTTGTCCGCAGATTCACCCCTCCACTTT. Translation: CASSLSADSPLHF.

The gene calls are TRBV15 and TRBJ2-2; TRBD2 is a possible D gene (5 bases). V lost 5 bases to trimming and J lost 4 bases, with 11 bases between them. The CDR3 loop spans 14 amino acids. The germline V gene encodes CDR1 LNHNV and CDR2 YYDKDF (reference sequence). CDR3 nucleotides: TGTGCCACCAGCCCTAGAGGGATCACCGGGGAGCTGTTTTTT. It codes for CATSPRGITGELFF.